This TCR beta chain was captured in a study of cytomegalovirus exposure and HLA in healthy donors. Germline V gives CDR1 SGHTA, CDR2 FQGNSA. The CDR3 sequence is 14 residues long. This table comes from immunoSEQ multiplex PCR, and its TCRdb copy is limited to in-frame clones, with some not included. The table includes approximately 150,000 clones, about 85% detected once. With regard to this clone: One end of the junction is discordant with germline, which a read error may explain.

The specimen was PBMCs. The source is a man aged 25 to 40 in good health and CMV-seropositive. This chain connects TRBV7-2 to TRBJ2-3; D perhaps matches TRBD2 (5 bases). The CDR3 DNA sequence: TGTGCCAGCAGCTTAGCACTAGTCACAGCTACGCAGTATTTT. Its protein product is CASSLALVTATQYF.